Sequencing of this TCR beta chain was carried out in a study of blood T cell repertoires in COVID-19 (dated by TCRdb to between 2020 and 2021). Some background on the complete study: Samples from collaborators originated in the United States, Italy and Spain and spanned both the acute and convalescent phases of COVID-19. The samples were drawn from two sources: the first 160 participants of the ongoing ImmuneRACE study, and 1,254 subjects contributed by 6 global collaborators. The prospective study material was composed of cDNA or gDNA derived from T cells, B-cell-depleted T cells, or PBMCs. HLA class I and class II types, where available, came from metadata supplied by the sample provider rather than from assay-based typing. The repertoires were released in a freely available public database intended as a resource for research on the immune response to SARS-CoV-2. The dataset comprised deeply sampled blood TCRbeta repertoires from subjects exposed to, actively infected with, or recovered from COVID-19. A de-identified subject ID, COVID-19 status, age in years and sex were almost always included in the sample metadata. Results the study describes overall, beyond this receptor: How much clinical and demographic metadata was included differed by source and by participant, and the metadata was provided uncurated.

Each collaborating institution followed its own protocols to collect whole blood in K2EDTA tubes. For TCRbeta analysis, collaborators shipped samples in one of three forms: frozen whole blood, isolated PBMCs, or DNA extracted from either of those sample types. With regard to this clone: Its antigen remains undetermined. Per-base qualities were not stored, and no clone one base away is much larger.

At the junction V is shortened by 5 bases and J by 2 bases, with 22 bases in between. Its CDR3 holds 19 amino acids, cysteine through phenylalanine. Left in the record is the CDR3 DNA by itself, 57 bases read in frame from the first base. CDR1 and CDR2 (SGHDN, FVKESK) derive from the germline V gene. TCRbeta CDR3 regions were amplified from genomic DNA by means of the immunoSEQ Assay, a bias-controlled multiplex PCR. The authors processed their data as follows. The number of nucleated cells in each sample was estimated from the amplification of reference gene primers within the assay. To quantify the absolute abundance of each unique TCRbeta CDR3 rearrangement, sequence reads were collapsed and filtered. For each sample, productive Simpson clonality was calculated as the square root of Simpson's diversity index over productive rearrangements. TCRdb provides this immuneACCESS table in a form limited to in-frame rearrangements. Some clones are lacking; in checked studies, under half of them reflect an unresolved V gene, and why the rest are absent is not known. From that table come the V and J calls and clone size; the DNA was used to work out D and trimming. Present in this sample are around 190,000 clones, approximately 80% of which were seen just once. Around 12% of the sample belongs to the ten largest clones.

The receptor comes from a woman aged 50 to 60 with acute or convalescent COVID-19. Sequenced material: peripheral blood. This chain is built from TRBV14 and TRBJ2-6, with a tentative D gene TRBD2 over 5 matching bases. The DNA is TGTGCCAGCAGCAAGCCCGGGGTTACCCAGAAGGCTGGGGCCAACGTCCTGACTTTC. This gives the protein CASSKPGVTQKAGANVLTF.